This paragraph covers one T cell receptor beta chain sequence. These data are taken from a study of control samples from healthy donors and cancer patients. Measured with immunoSEQ multiplex PCR; TCRdb has only the in-frame clones, and not every one. The data hold tens of thousands of clones, with around 84% observed a single time. The V end was cut by 7 bases, the J end by 5 bases, with 14 bases between. CDR3 length: 13 amino acids. This clonotype was sampled from a woman between 50 and 59 years old with lung cancer. The sample taken for sequencing was PBMCs. V is TRBV12-3 or TRBV12-4 and J is TRBJ2-5; the D is unclear. CDR3 amino acids: CASTPDSEETQYF. The CDR3 DNA sequence: TGTGCCAGCACCCCTGACTCTGAGGAGACCCAGTACTTC.